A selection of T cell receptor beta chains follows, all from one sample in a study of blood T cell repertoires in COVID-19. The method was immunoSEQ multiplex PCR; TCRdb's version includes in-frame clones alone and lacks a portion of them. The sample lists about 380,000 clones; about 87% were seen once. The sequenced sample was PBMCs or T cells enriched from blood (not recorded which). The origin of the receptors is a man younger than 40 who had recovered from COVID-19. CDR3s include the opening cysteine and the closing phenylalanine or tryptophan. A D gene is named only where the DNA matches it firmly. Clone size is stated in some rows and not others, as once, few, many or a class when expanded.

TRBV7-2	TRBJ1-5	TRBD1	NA	TGTGCCAGCAGCTTGGACAGGGGGAATCAGCCCCAGCATTTT	CASSLDRGNQPQHF
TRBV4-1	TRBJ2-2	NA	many	TGCGCCAGCAGCCAAACGAGTCAGAACACCGGGGAGCTGTTTTTT	CASSQTSQNTGELFF
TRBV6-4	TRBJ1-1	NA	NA	TGTGCCAGCAGTGTAGTTCCAGGGATGAACACTGAAGCTTTCTTT	CASSVVPGMNTEAFF
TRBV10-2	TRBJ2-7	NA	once	TGCGCCAGCACCGGACCGCCAGGGGAGTACGAGCAGTACTTC	CASTGPPGEYEQYF
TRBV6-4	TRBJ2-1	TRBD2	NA	TGTGCCAGCAGTGACACCATTGCGGGGGGGCCGGATGAGCAGTTCTTC	CASSDTIAGGPDEQFF
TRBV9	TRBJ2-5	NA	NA	TGTGCCAGCACCCCGGAGGCTTGGGGAGAGACCCAGTACTTC	CASTPEAWGETQYF
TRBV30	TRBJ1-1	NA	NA	TGTGCCTGGAGTGAAATGACTATCGGTGGGTTGAACACTGAAGCTTTCTTT	CAWSEMTIGGLNTEAFF
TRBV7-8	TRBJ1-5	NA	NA	TGTGCCAGCAGCTATGCGGTGGATAGCAATCAGCCCCAGCATTTT	CASSYAVDSNQPQHF
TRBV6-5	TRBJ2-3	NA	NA	TGTGCCAGCAGTACTCAGGGTGCAGATACGCAGTATTTT	CASSTQGADTQYF
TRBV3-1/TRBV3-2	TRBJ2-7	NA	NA	TGTGCCAGCAGCCAATTACAGGTCCTATACTTC	CASSQLQVLYF
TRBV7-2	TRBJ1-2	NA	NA	TGTGCCAGCAGCTTATACCTCGACAATTCCCACACCTTC	CASSLYLDNSHTF
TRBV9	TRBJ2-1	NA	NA	TGTGCCAGCAGCTTTCACCAAAGGGGGGGTGAGCAGTTCTTC	CASSFHQRGGEQFF
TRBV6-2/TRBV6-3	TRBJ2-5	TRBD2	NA	TGTGCCAGCAGCCGTAGCGGGGGGGGGTCCCAGTACTTC	CASSRSGGGSQYF
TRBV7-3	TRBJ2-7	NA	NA	TGTGCCAGCAGCTTAAAACCCCCGGACACCGAGCAGTACTTC	CASSLKPPDTEQYF
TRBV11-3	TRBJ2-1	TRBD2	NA	TGTGCCAGCAGCACGGGGACTAGCGGGGGAAGGGAGCAGTTCTTC	CASSTGTSGGREQFF
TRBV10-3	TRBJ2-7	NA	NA	TGTGCCATCAGTGAGGGACAGAGAACTATCTACGAGCAGTACTTC	CAISEGQRTIYEQYF
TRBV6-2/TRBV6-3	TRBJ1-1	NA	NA	TGTGCCAGCAGTTATAAAGGGGCTCAAGCTTTCTTT	CASSYKGAQAFF
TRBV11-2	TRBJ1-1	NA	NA	TGTGCCAGCGCGGTGAACACTGAAGCTTTCTTT	CASAVNTEAFF
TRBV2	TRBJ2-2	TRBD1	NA	TGTGCCAGCAGGACAGGGGGCAACACCGGGGAGCTGTTTTTT	CASRTGGNTGELFF
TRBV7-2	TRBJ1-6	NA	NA	TGTGCCAGCAGTCTTAATTCAGGGGTAAATTCACCCCTCCACTTT	CASSLNSGVNSPLHF
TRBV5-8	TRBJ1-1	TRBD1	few	TGTGCCAGCAACAACAGGGGACTGAACACTGAAGCTTTCTTT	CASNNRGLNTEAFF
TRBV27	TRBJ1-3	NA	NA	TGTGCCAGCAGACCTCAAGGGAGCTCTGGAAACACCATATATTTT	CASRPQGSSGNTIYF
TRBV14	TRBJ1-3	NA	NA	TGTGCCAGCAGCCAAGTTCCGTACACCATATATTTT	CASSQVPYTIYF
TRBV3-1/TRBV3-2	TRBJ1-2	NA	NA	TGTGCCAGCAGCCTATGGGGGAGGGGTGATGGCTACACCTTC	CASSLWGRGDGYTF
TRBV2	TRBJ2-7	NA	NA	TGTGCCAGCAGTGAAGTTCCAGGAGGGGACTACGAGCAGTACTTC	CASSEVPGGDYEQYF
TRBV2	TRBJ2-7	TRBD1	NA	TGTGCCAGCAGGGGACAGTCCTACGAGCAGTACTTC	CASRGQSYEQYF
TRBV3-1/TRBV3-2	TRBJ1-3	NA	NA	TGTGCCAGCAGCCAAGATCGAAGCCCGAGGGCCGCTATCCTCTCTGGAAACACCATATATTTT	CASSQDRSPRAAILSGNTIYF
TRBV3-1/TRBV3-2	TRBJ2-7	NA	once	TGTGCCAGCAGCCAAGGCGGAGGCTACGAGCAGTACTTC	CASSQGGGYEQYF
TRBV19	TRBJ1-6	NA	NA	TGTGCCAGTAGTAAATTCGGCGGTTCACCCCTCCACTTT	CASSKFGGSPLHF
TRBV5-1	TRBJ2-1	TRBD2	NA	TGCGCCAGCAGCCCGGGACTAGCGGCAAACAATGAGCAGTTCTTC	CASSPGLAANNEQFF
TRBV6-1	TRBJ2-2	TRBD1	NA	TGTGCCAGCAGTGAACAGGGGGCTCCAGAGACCGGGGAGCTGTTTTTT	CASSEQGAPETGELFF
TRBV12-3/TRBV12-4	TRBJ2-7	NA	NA	TGTGCCAGCAGTTTAGAGACTTACTACGAGCAGTACTTC	CASSLETYYEQYF
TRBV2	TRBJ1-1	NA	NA	TGTGCCAGCAGTGCGGGTTTGGTCACTGAAGCTTTCTTT	CASSAGLVTEAFF
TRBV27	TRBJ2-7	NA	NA	TGTGCCAGCAGTGTCGGGACAGCCGGGAGCTACGAGCAGTACTTC	CASSVGTAGSYEQYF
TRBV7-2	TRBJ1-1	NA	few	TGTGCCAGCAACCTGGGGGGGGCCCTGAACACTGAAGCTTTCTTT	CASNLGGALNTEAFF
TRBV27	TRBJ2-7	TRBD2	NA	TGTGCCAGCAGTAAAATAGCGGGGGTGGGCGAGCAGTACTTC	CASSKIAGVGEQYF
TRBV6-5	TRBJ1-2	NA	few	TGTGCCAGCGGCTCTTCTTACTATGGCTACACCTTC	CASGSSYYGYTF
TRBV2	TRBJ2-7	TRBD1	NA	TGTGCCAGCCGGGACAGTAGCTACGAGCAGTACTTC	CASRDSSYEQYF
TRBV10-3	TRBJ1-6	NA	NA	TGTGCCATCAGGGAGGGACGGGGTAATTCACCCCTCCACTTT	CAIREGRGNSPLHF
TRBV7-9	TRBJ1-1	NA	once	TGTGCCAGCAGCTTAGAGGTGGCCAGGGAAGGCACTGAAGCTTTCTTT	CASSLEVAREGTEAFF
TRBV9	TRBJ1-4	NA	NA	TGTGCCAGCAGTTTCCAAGGAGGGTTATATGAAAAACTGTTTTTT	CASSFQGGLYEKLFF
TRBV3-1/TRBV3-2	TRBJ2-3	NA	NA	TGTGCCAGCAGCCTCCAGCTGGGCAGGTTTAACACAGATACGCAGTATTTT	CASSLQLGRFNTDTQYF
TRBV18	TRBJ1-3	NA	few	TGTGCCAGCTCACCACCGGTTAGCTCTGGAAACACCATATATTTT	CASSPPVSSGNTIYF
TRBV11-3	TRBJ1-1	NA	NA	TGTGCCAGCAGCTTAGGATTCGGGGAAGCTTTCTTT	CASSLGFGEAFF
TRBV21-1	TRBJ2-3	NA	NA	TGTGCCAGCAGCAAAAGGTGGGGTCTAGCGGAAACTAGCACAGATACGCAGTATTTT	CASSKRWGLAETSTDTQYF
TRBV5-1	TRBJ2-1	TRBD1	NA	TGCGCCAGTTCGTCGGGACAGGCCTACAATGAGCAGTTCTTC	CASSSGQAYNEQFF
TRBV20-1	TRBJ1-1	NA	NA	TGCAGTGCTAGTCGTTACGGGAACACTGAAGCTTTCTTT	CSASRYGNTEAFF
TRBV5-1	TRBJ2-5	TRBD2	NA	TGCGCCAGCAGCTCTGCGGGGGGCCAAGAGACCCAGTACTTC	CASSSAGGQETQYF
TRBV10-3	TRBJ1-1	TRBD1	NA	TGTGCCATCAGAATTCTTGGGGACAGAGACACTGAAGCTTTCTTT	CAIRILGDRDTEAFF
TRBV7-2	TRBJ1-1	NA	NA	TGTGCCAGCAGCTTAGAAGCAGGTAGATACCCCCCTGAAGCTTTCTTT	CASSLEAGRYPPEAFF
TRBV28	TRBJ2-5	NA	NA	TGTGCCAGCAGCCCGACTGGGGAGATGGAGACCCAGTACTTC	CASSPTGEMETQYF
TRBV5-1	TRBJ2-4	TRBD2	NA	TGCGCCAGCAGCTTGGCCGGGCAGGGACTACTAAACATTCAGTACTTC	CASSLAGQGLLNIQYF
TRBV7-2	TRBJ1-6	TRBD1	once	TGTGCCAGCAGCTTGGGACAGGGGGAGGCCTATAATTCACCCCTCCACTTT	CASSLGQGEAYNSPLHF
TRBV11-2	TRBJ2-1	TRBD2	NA	TGTGCCAGCAGGACGGGACTAGCGGGGAAGGAGCAGTTCTTC	CASRTGLAGKEQFF